Each of the 27 T cell receptor beta chains below was sequenced from the same sample in a study of molecular identifiers for immune sequencing clone quantification. MiXCR was run by TCRdb on the PCR reads, yielding one entry per CDR3 protein. This sample carries approximately 63,000 distinct CDR3 sequences, around 19% of them seen once, and the ten largest clones take more than 1.4%. Sequences were obtained from naive CD8+ T cells from blood, with Jurkat cell RNA spiked in. The subset is: FACS-sorted CD8+CD4-CCR7+CD45RA+ naive T cells. The origin of the receptors is a human donor in good health. Some libraries in this study had Jurkat cell RNA spiked in.

Points on this clonotype: A much larger clone lies a single base off, so this may be a read error. The chain is built from TRBV24-1 and TRBJ2-3, with a possible D match to TRBD1 (5 bases). This CDR3 is built from 14 residues. Germline CDR1 is KGHDR and CDR2 is SFDVKD. In DNA form, the CDR3 reads TGTGCCGCCAGTCGGCAGGGCCCCACAGATACGCAGTATTTT. Encoded protein: CAASRQGPTDTQYF.

This clonotype was observed many times. The genes are TRBV6-2 or TRBV6-3 and TRBJ1-5; 9 bases are shared with TRBD1. CDR1 is MNHEY and CDR2 is SVGEGT in the germline V gene. This CDR3 is built from 18 residues. The V gene end was trimmed by 0 bases and the J gene end by 0 bases; junction bases not matched to a gene: 6. In DNA form, the CDR3 reads TGTGCCAGCAGTTACTCGACGGAGGACAGGGGTAGCAATCAGCCCCAGCATTTT. Its translation: CASSYSTEDRGSNQPQHF.

This clonotype was seen only once. Sequence at one end of the junction differs from germline and may be a read error. The rearrangement joins TRBV24-1 to TRBJ2-5; D tentatively reads TRBD1 or TRBD2 (5 bases each). CDR3 length: 17 residues. The germline CDR1 and CDR2 sequences are KGHDR and SFDVKD. The CDR3, as DNA: TGTGCCACCAGTGACCCCCCAGAGGGGAAGTACCAAGAGACCCGGTACTTC. The encoded protein is CATSDPPEGKYQETRYF.

The sample holds many counts of this clonotype. The chain links TRBV29-1 to TRBJ2-1; D not certain. The CDR3 sequence is 14 residues long. The V end was cut by 6 bases, the J end by 8 bases, with 20 bases between. CDR1 is SQVTM and CDR2 is ANQGSEA in the germline V gene. This chain's CDR3 is CSVRDPKLSDEQFF. The CDR3 region has the DNA TGCAGCGTCAGAGACCCCAAGTTATCGGATGAGCAGTTCTTC.

This clonotype was recorded many times. This chain links TRBV29-1 with TRBJ2-7; perhaps TRBD2 as D (5 bases). The V gene's germline CDR1 is SQVTM and CDR2 ANQGSEA. The CDR3 extends over 13 amino acids. The V end was cut by 3 bases, the J end by 2 bases, with 11 bases between. The CDR3 loop reads CSVDGGETYEQYF. DNA of the CDR3: TGCAGCGTTGATGGTGGGGAGACCTACGAGCAGTACTTC.

This chain joins TRBV7-2 and TRBJ2-2, with D unresolved. CDR3 length: 14 residues. The ends were cut back, 3 bases at V and 3 bases at J, with 8 bases in the middle. Germline-derived CDR1 and CDR2 are SGHTA and FQGNSA. The CDR3 spells CASSFGPYTGELFF. CDR3 nucleotide sequence: TGTGCCAGCAGCTTCGGACCCTACACCGGGGAGCTGTTTTTT.

At least ten counts were recorded for this clonotype. The rearrangement uses TRBV7-9 and TRBJ2-7; the D is unclear. CDR3 length: 10 amino acids. Trimming took 6 bases from V and 3 from J, leaving 3 bases between them. CDR1 and CDR2 from the germline V gene are SEHNR and FQNEAQ (reference sequence). CDR3 region: CASSGYEQYF. The CDR3 DNA is TGTGCCAGCAGTGGCTACGAGCAGTACTTC.

This chain joins TRBV12-5 and TRBJ2-7, with 8 bases lining up with TRBD2. Germline-derived CDR1 and CDR2 are LGHNT and FRNRAP. The CDR3 spans 16 residues. V shed 0 bases, J shed 2 bases, and the junction held 6 bases outside the gene matches. The CDR3 coding sequence is TGTGCTAGTGGTTTGGTCGTGGGACTAGAGGCCTACGAGCAGTACTTC. Protein product: CASGLVVGLEAYEQYF. Filled out from reference TRBV12-5 and TRBJ2-7, the complete variable domain reads DARVTQTPRHKVTEMGQEVTMRCQPILGHNTVFWYRQTMMQGLELLAYFRNRAPLDDSGMPKDRFSAEMPDATLATLKIQPSEPRDSAVYFCASGLVVGLEAYEQYFGPGTRLTVT.

This clonotype was found many times. This chain uses TRBV7-9 with TRBJ2-7; maybe TRBD2 (6 bases). Trimming shortened V by 1 base and J by 9 bases, and 22 bases separated the two germline ends. Looked up from germline, CDR1 is SEHNR and CDR2 is FQNEAQ (reference sequence). The CDR3 is made up of 16 amino acids. The CDR3 sequence: CASSLDIWDSTAGQYF. The CDR3 DNA is TGTGCCAGCAGCTTAGATATTTGGGACTCCACCGCGGGGCAGTACTTC.

The sample holds many counts of this clonotype. Germline is not matched at one junction end, which may reflect a read error. This chain connects TRBV4-2 to TRBJ1-1; a possible D gene is TRBD1 (6 bases). Germline CDR1 reads LGHNA; CDR2 reads YNFKEQ. The CDR3 is made up of 15 amino acids. CDR3: CASTQFYRANTEAFF. For the CDR3, the DNA is TGTGCCAGCACCCAATTCTACAGGGCGAACACTGAAGCTTTCTTT.

This clonotype was recorded a few times. The chain joins TRBV7-9 to TRBJ2-1; a weak D match, TRBD1 (5 bases). CDR1 is SEHNR, CDR2 FQNEAQ, per germline (reference sequence). There are 12 residues in the CDR3. V was pared by 6 bases and J by 6 bases, with 9 bases between. In nucleotides, the CDR3 is TGTGCCAGCAGTTCAGACAGCAATGAGCAGTTCTTC. It translates to CASSSDSNEQFF.

The chain employs TRBV12-3 or TRBV12-4 and TRBJ2-3; 12 nucleotides match TRBD2. This CDR3 comprises 16 residues. The ends lost 6 bases at V and 4 bases at J; junction bases unmatched: 8. In nucleotides, the CDR3 is TGTGCCAGCAGGATACCGACTAGCGGGAGTTCAGATACGCAGTATTTT. Protein sequence: CASRIPTSGSSDTQYF.

The table lists this clonotype with many counts. This chain joins TRBV12-3 or TRBV12-4 and TRBJ2-3; 10 nucleotides agree with TRBD2. This CDR3 comprises 15 residues. Unmatched junction bases numbered 7, after V lost 6 bases and J lost 4 bases. CDR3 residues: CASRPGLASPDTQYF. The CDR3 nucleotides read TGTGCCAGCAGACCGGGACTAGCGTCCCCAGATACGCAGTATTTT.

V gene TRBV7-6 combines with J gene TRBJ2-7; TRBD2 matches at 11 bases. The trim removed 5 bases at V and 5 bases at J, leaving 8 bases unmatched. The germline V gene has CDR1 SGHVS and CDR2 FNYEAQ. The CDR3 runs to 15 residues. CDR3 protein: CASSSSGRAYDEQYF. The CDR3 DNA reads as TGTGCCAGCAGCAGTAGCGGGAGGGCCTACGACGAGCAGTACTTC.

Ten or more counts support this clonotype. The chain uses TRBV6-5 and TRBJ2-3, with TRBD1 identical over 7 bases. Germline V gene sequence: CDR1 MNHEY, CDR2 SVGAGI. The CDR3 loop spans 15 amino acids. V lost 0 bases and J lost 6; bases outside the gene matches: 6. This chain's CDR3 is CASSYSGTDPDTQYF. CDR3 nucleotides: TGTGCCAGCAGTTACTCTGGGACAGACCCGGATACGCAGTATTTT.

This clonotype was recorded many times. This rearrangement joins TRBV19 to TRBJ2-1; 9 positions match TRBD2. The CDR3 has 15 residues. Trimming removed 4 bases from V and 2 bases from J; junction bases left unmatched: 3. Germline CDR1 is LNHDA and CDR2 is SQIVND (reference sequence). Here the CDR3 DNA reads TGTGCCAGTAGTAGAAGCGGGGGGACCTACAATGAGCAGTTCTTC. Its translation is CASSRSGGTYNEQFF.

In its sample, this clonotype was seen a few times. This may be a read error, as it is one base from a much larger clone. The gene calls are TRBV5-1 and TRBJ2-3; 13 nucleotides match TRBD2. The CDR3 contains 16 residues. CDR1 is SGHRS and CDR2 is YFSETQ in the germline V gene. The CDR3 coding sequence is TGCGCCGGCAGCCTAGGACTAGCGGGAGTGGAAGATACGCAGTATTTT. Protein sequence: CAGSLGLAGVEDTQYF. The entire variable domain, with the rest obtained from reference TRBV5-1 and TRBJ2-3, is as follows: KAGVTQTPRYLIKTRGQQVTLSCSPISGHRSVSWYQQTPGQGLQFLFEYFSETQRNKGNFPGRFSGRQFSNSRSEMNVSTLELGDSALYLCAGSLGLAGVEDTQYFGPGTRLTVL.

A note on this clonotype: The junction shows a germline mismatch at one end, possibly a read error. This chain uses TRBV4-1 with TRBJ2-7; D unclear. Germline V gene sequence: CDR1 MGHRA, CDR2 YSYEKL. The CDR3 sequence is 14 residues long. The CDR3 DNA reads TGTGCCAGCAGCCTGTCGCAGAGCTCCTACGAGCAGTACTTC. It translates to CASSLSQSSYEQYF.

Many counts were recorded for this clonotype. This chain connects TRBV10-3 to TRBJ1-5; perhaps TRBD1 as D (6 bases). The CDR3 has 14 amino acids. Germline V gene lookup returns CDR1 ENHRY and CDR2 SYGVKD. Trimming pared 3 bases from V and 4 bases from J, leaving 10 bases between. CDR3 in DNA: TGTGCCATCAGTGACCGAGGGGGTAATCAGCCCCAGCATTTT. It codes for CAISDRGGNQPQHF.

This clonotype has ten or more counts. The V call is TRBV13, the J call TRBJ1-1; weak D call: TRBD1 (6 bases). Deletions cut 3 bases from V and 5 bases from J, with 19 bases between. There are 16 residues in the CDR3. Per germline, CDR1 PRHDT and CDR2 FYEKMQ (reference sequence). In DNA form, the CDR3 reads TGTGCCAGCAGCTTCACAGGGTCGAGGGGTTGGACTGAAGCTTTCTTT. This encodes CASSFTGSRGWTEAFF. Full variable domain (remainder filled in from reference TRBV13 and TRBJ1-1): AAGVIQSPRHLIKEKRETATLKCYPIPRHDTVYWYQQGPGQDPQFLISFYEKMQSDKGSIPDRFSAQQFSDYHSELNMSSLELGDSALYFCASSFTGSRGWTEAFFGQGTRLTVV.

The table lists this clonotype with a count of one. A much larger clone lies one base from this, so it may be a read error. The rearrangement joins TRBV6-6 to TRBJ2-7, with D perhaps being TRBD1 or TRBD2 (5 bases each). Germline lookup yields CDR1 MNHNY and CDR2 SVGAGI (reference sequence). Trimming removed 10 bases from V and 2 bases from J, with 9 bases in between. The CDR3 loop spans 11 amino acids. The CDR3, as DNA: TGTGCCACGAGGGGAGCCTACGAGCAGTACTTC. Encoded protein: CATRGAYEQYF.

This clonotype has ten or more counts. J is TRBJ2-7 and V is TRBV9; 8 bases are a match to TRBD2. V shed 0 bases and J 2 bases; nucleotides not matched to a gene: 7. The germline V gene encodes CDR1 SGDLS and CDR2 YYNGEE. This CDR3 has 16 residues. As DNA, the CDR3 is TGTGCCAGCAGCGTAGCCGGAGCGGGAGAGGCCTACGAGCAGTACTTC. Its translation is CASSVAGAGEAYEQYF. Full variable domain (missing parts from reference TRBV9 and TRBJ2-7): DSGVTQTPKHLITATGQRVTLRCSPRSGDLSVYWYQQSLDQGLQFLIQYYNGEERAKGNILERFSAQQFPDLHSELNLSSLELGDSALYFCASSVAGAGEAYEQYFGPGTRLTVT.

The chain joins TRBV20-1 to TRBJ2-1, with 7 positions matching TRBD2. The CDR3 covers 17 residues. V shed 2 bases and J 6 bases; nucleotides not matched to a gene: 16. Germline loops: CDR1 DFQATT, CDR2 SNEGSKA (reference sequence). The CDR3 bases are TGCAGTGCTAGACGGTCCGTTACTAGCGAAGTAGGCAATGAGCAGTTCTTC. This sequence encodes CSARRSVTSEVGNEQFF.

The table lists this clonotype with many counts. This chain uses TRBV6-5 with TRBJ2-1, with 10 nucleotides matching TRBD2. This CDR3 region has 15 residues. V was pared by 5 bases and J by 4 bases, with 5 bases of the junction left unmatched. The V gene's germline CDR1 is MNHEY and CDR2 SVGAGI. Here the CDR3 reads CASSGGLASYNEQFF. The CDR3 coding sequence is TGTGCCAGCAGTGGGGGACTAGCGTCTTACAATGAGCAGTTCTTC.

This clonotype was counted ten times or more. The chain links TRBV4-1 to TRBJ2-1; 10 nucleotides match TRBD2. This CDR3 region has 15 residues. J gave up 0 bases and V 5 bases, and 1 base lay outside the gene matches. CDR1 is MGHRA, CDR2 YSYEKL, per germline. The CDR3 DNA sequence: TGCGCCAGCAGCGCTAGCGGGAGCTCCTACAATGAGCAGTTCTTC. Translating gives CASSASGSSYNEQFF.

The table lists this clonotype with a few counts. This chain joins TRBV6-5 and TRBJ1-2; 7 bases fit TRBD1. The CDR3 spans 13 residues. Germline V lookup: CDR1 MNHEY, CDR2 SVGAGI. V shed 7 bases, J shed 4 bases, and the junction held 6 bases outside the gene matches. The DNA for the CDR3 is TGTGCCAGCACCTCCGGACAGGCCTATGGCTACACCTTC. Its protein product is CASTSGQAYGYTF.

A note on this clonotype: Possible read error: a much larger clone is one base away. The conserved closing phenylalanine or tryptophan is absent in this CDR3, likely reflecting a read error. The chain is built from TRBV24-1 and TRBJ1-1; perhaps TRBD1 as D (6 bases). The germline V gene encodes CDR1 KGHDR and CDR2 SFDVKD. The V end lost 10 bases, the J end lost 1 base, and 15 bases lay between the germline ends. This CDR3 contains 14 residues. The CDR3 reads CATAGGAKNTEAFL. The CDR3 DNA follows: TGTGCCACTGCGGGGGGCGCCAAGAACACTGAAGCTTTCCTT.